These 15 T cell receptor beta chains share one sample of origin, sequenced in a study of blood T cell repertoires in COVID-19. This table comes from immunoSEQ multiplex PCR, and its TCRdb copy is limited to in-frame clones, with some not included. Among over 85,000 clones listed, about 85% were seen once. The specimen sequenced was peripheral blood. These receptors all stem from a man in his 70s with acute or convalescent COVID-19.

The CDR3 loop reads CASKSGGVSGYTF. The CDR3 DNA sequence: TGTGCCAGCAAGTCGGGGGGCGTTAGTGGCTACACCTTC. The chain carries TRBV6-5 and TRBJ1-2; the D gene is possibly TRBD1 (6 bases). CDR1 MNHEY and CDR2 SVGAGI come from the germline V gene. CDR3 length equals 13 residues. Trimming stripped 7 bases from V and 7 bases from J, with 16 bases between.

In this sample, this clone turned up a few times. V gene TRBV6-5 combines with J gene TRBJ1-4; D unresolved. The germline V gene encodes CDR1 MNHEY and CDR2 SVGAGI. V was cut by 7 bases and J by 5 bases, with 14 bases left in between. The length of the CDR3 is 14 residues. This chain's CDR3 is CASTSAAVNEKLFF. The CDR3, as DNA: TGTGCCAGCACCTCGGCCGCGGTGAATGAAAAACTGTTTTTT.

The CDR3 region has the DNA TGTGCCAGCAGCGTAGCTGTCGGGGTGGGCACCGGGGAGCTGTTTTTT. Amino acids: CASSVAVGVGTGELFF. The gene calls are TRBV9 and TRBJ2-2; tentative D call: TRBD2 (5 bases). This CDR3 has 16 residues. Trimming stripped 0 bases from V and 4 bases from J, with 13 bases between. From germline, CDR1 is SGDLS and CDR2 YYNGEE.

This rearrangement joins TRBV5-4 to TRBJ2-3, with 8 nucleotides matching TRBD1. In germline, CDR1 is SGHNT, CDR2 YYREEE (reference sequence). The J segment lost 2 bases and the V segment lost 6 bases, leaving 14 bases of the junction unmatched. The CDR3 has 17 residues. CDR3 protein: CASTKGVWGQDTDTQYF. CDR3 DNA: TGTGCCAGCACCAAGGGGGTATGGGGACAGGACACAGATACGCAGTATTTT.

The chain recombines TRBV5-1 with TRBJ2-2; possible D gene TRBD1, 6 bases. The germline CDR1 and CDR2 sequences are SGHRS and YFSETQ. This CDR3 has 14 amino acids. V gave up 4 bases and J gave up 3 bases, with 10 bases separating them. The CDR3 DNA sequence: TGCGCCAGCAGCGTGGGACACGACACCGGGGAGCTGTTTTTT. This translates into CASSVGHDTGELFF.

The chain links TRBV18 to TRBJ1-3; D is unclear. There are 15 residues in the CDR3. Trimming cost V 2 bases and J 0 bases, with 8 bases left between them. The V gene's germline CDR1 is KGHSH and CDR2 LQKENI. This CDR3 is CASSPMKSSGNTIYF. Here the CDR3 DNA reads TGTGCCAGCTCACCAATGAAGAGCTCTGGAAACACCATATATTTT.

This CDR3 is CASSLLTTAHTEAFF. In DNA, the CDR3 is TGCGCCAGCAGCCTTCTCACGACAGCCCACACTGAAGCTTTCTTT. This sequence joins TRBV5-1 and TRBJ1-1; TRBD1 is a possible D gene (5 bases). There are 15 residues in the CDR3. The V end was cut by 4 bases, the J end by 3 bases, with 16 bases between. CDR1 and CDR2 (germline): SGHRS, YFSETQ.

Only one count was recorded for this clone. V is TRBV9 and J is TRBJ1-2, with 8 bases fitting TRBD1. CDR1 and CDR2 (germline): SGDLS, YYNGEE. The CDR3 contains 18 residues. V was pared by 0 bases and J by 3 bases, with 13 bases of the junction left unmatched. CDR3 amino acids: CASSVGTGRGLEDYGYTF. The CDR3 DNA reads TGTGCCAGCAGCGTAGGAACAGGCAGGGGGCTCGAAGACTATGGCTACACCTTC.

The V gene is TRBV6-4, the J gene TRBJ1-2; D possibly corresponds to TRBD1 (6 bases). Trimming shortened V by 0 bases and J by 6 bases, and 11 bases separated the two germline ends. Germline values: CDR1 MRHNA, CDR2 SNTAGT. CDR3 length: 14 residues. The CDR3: CASSDSGGADGYTF. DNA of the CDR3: TGTGCCAGCAGTGACTCTGGGGGCGCGGATGGCTACACCTTC.

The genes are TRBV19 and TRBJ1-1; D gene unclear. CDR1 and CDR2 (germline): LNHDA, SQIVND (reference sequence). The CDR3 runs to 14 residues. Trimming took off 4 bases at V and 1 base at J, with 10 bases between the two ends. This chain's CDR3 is CASSTPPGNTEAFF. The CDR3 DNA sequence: TGTGCCAGTAGTACACCCCCAGGGAACACTGAAGCTTTCTTT. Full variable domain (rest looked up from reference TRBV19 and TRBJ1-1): DGGITQSPKYLFRKEGQNVTLSCEQNLNHDAMYWYRQDPGQGLRLIYYSQIVNDFQKGDIAEGYSVSREKKESFPLTVTSAQKNPTAFYLCASSTPPGNTEAFFGQGTRLTVV.

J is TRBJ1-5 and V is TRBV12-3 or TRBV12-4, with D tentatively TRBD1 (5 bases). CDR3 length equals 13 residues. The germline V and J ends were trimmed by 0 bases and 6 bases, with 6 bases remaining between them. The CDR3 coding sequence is TGTGCCAGCAGTTTAGCGGGGGGTCAGCCCCAGCATTTT. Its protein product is CASSLAGGQPQHF.

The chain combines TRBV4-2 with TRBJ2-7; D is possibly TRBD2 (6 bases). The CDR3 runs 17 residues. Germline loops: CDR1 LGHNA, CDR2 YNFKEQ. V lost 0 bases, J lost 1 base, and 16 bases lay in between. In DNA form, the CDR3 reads TGTGCCAGCAGCCAAGAAGGAGCGGGCTATGAGTCCTACGAGCAGTACTTC. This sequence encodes CASSQEGAGYESYEQYF.

CDR3 residues: CASRPSEASGGTQETQYF. DNA for the CDR3: TGTGCCAGCAGACCCAGTGAGGCTAGCGGGGGGACACAAGAGACCCAGTACTTC. This rearrangement joins TRBV2 to TRBJ2-5; 11 bases map to TRBD2. Germline V lookup: CDR1 SNHLY, CDR2 FYNNEI. This CDR3 region has 18 residues. J was trimmed by 2 bases and V by 6 bases; bases with no gene match: 14.

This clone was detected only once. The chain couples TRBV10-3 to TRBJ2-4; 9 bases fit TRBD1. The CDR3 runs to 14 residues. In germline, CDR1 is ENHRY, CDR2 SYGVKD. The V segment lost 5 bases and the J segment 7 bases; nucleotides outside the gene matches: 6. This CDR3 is CAISLGTGHNIQYF. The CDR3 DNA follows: TGTGCCATCAGTCTAGGGACAGGGCATAACATTCAGTACTTC.

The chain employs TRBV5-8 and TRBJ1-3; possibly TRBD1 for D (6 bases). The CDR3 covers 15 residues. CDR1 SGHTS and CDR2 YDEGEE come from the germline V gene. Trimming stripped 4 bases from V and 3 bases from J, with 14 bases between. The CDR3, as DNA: TGTGCCAGCAGCCTCACAGGGCATTATGGAAACACCATATATTTT. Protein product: CASSLTGHYGNTIYF.